What follows is one T cell receptor beta chain and its context. This sample is drawn from a study of blood T cell repertoires in COVID-19. For the study at large: Italy, Spain and the United States were the sources of the convalescent and acute COVID-19 samples. T cells, B-cell-depleted T cells, or PBMCs supplied cDNA or gDNA.

As processed by the authors: Amplified reference gene primers provided the basis for estimating nucleated cell counts. The data were produced by immunoSEQ multiplex PCR, yet TCRdb's version contains in-frame clones alone and is incomplete. Clonal size and the V and J genes are those of that table, whereas D and trimming came from the DNA. The sample records around 230,000 clones, around 82% being singletons. The CDR3 sequence is 14 residues long. Deletions cut 5 bases from V and 4 bases from J, with 14 bases between. Per germline, CDR1 SGHAT and CDR2 FQNNGV. The sequence was collected from a woman in her forties or fifties with acute or convalescent COVID-19. This sequence joins TRBV11-2 and TRBJ1-1; D is perhaps TRBD1 (5 bases). The sequenced sample was peripheral blood. The CDR3 coding sequence is TGTGCCAGCAGCCGTGACAGAGTGGGCACTGAAGCTTTCTTT. Its protein is CASSRDRVGTEAFF.